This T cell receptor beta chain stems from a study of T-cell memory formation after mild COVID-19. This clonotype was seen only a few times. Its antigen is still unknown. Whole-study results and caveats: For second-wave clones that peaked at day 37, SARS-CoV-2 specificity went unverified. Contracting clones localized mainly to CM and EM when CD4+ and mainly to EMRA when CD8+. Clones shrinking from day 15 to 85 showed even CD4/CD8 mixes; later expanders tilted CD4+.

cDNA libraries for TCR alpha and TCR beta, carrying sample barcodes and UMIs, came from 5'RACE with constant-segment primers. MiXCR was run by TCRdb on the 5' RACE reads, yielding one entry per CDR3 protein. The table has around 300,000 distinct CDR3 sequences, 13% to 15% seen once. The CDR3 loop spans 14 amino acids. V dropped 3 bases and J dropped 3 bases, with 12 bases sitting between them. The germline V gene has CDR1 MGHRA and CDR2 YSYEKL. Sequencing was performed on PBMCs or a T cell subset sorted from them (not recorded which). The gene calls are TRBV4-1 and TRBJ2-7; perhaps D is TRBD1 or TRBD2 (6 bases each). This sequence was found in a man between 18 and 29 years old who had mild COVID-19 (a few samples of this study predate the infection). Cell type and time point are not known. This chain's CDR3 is CASSQMGGDYEQYF. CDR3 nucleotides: TGCGCCAGCAGCCAGATGGGGGGCGACTACGAGCAGTACTTC.